The 23 T cell receptor beta chains in this list originate from one sample, sequenced in a study of Ad26.COV2.S vaccination and SARS-CoV-2 variants. The treatment: 15 to 20 received Ad26.COV2.S at low or high dose, single or two shots; several received placebo; per-sample allocation not given. Sampling happened 63 days after the first vaccine or placebo injection. Only in-frame clones appear in the TCRdb table, and some are missing; sequencing was by immunoSEQ multiplex PCR. The repertoire holds 500,000 or so clones, with about 88% as singletons. This sample comprised peripheral blood, obtained in a trial of Ad26.COV2.S vaccine versus placebo. These receptors were taken from a person aged 18 to 59 who received the Ad26.COV2.S COVID-19 vaccine or a placebo.

The chain combines TRBV4-1 with TRBJ2-4; the D is unclear. Trimming took off 5 bases at V and 0 bases at J, with 11 bases between the two ends. Germline-derived CDR1 and CDR2 are MGHRA and YSYEKL. This CDR3 has 15 amino acids. The CDR3 nucleotides are TGCGCCAGCAGCACTGGGTCGGCAGCCAAAAACATTCAGTACTTC. Translating gives CASSTGSAAKNIQYF.

This clone was counted only a few times. This chain links TRBV9 with TRBJ2-7; D not certain. The CDR3 runs 13 residues. V lost 4 bases, J lost 2 bases, and 10 bases lay in between. Germline-derived CDR1 and CDR2 are SGDLS and YYNGEE. The CDR3 region is CASSNDATYEQYF. CDR3 in DNA: TGTGCCAGCAGCAATGACGCGACCTACGAGCAGTACTTC.

The J gene is TRBJ1-6, the V gene TRBV6-1; TRBD1 might be the D (5 bases). The CDR3 is 18 residues long. Germline values: CDR1 MNHNS, CDR2 SASEGT. V lost 2 bases and J lost 0, with 14 bases in between. In DNA, the CDR3 is TGTGCCAGCAGTGAAAAGCCGGGGGTCAACTCCTATAATTCACCCCTCCACTTT. It translates to CASSEKPGVNSYNSPLHF.

The chain recombines TRBV5-7 with TRBJ2-7, with 9 bases identical to TRBD1. TRBV5-7 is an ORF for which the function is uncertain. This CDR3 contains 19 residues. Germline trimming cut 4 bases from V and 3 bases from J; bases unmatched to any gene: 20. CDR3 nucleotide sequence: TGTGCCAGCAGCGTCAGGGACAGGGTCTCGTGCGGCTGCGACTACGAGCAGTACTTC. Protein sequence: CASSVRDRVSCGCDYEQYF.

V and J are TRBV2 and TRBJ2-2, with 13 positions matching TRBD2. This CDR3 has 15 amino acids. Trimming took 6 bases from V and 6 from J; bases not matched to a gene: 4. Germline values: CDR1 SNHLY, CDR2 FYNNEI. The CDR3 nucleotides read TGTGCCAGCAGAGGACTAGCGGGAGTACCCGGGGAGCTGTTTTTT. Amino acids: CASRGLAGVPGELFF. Together with reference TRBV2 and TRBJ2-2, the CDR3 gives the full variable domain: EPEVTQTPSHQVTQMGQEVILRCVPISNHLYFYWYRQILGQKVEFLVSFYNNEISEKSEIFDDQFSVERPDGSNFTLKIRSTKLEDSAMYFCASRGLAGVPGELFFGEGSRLTVL.

This clone was picked up one time. This chain connects TRBV9 to TRBJ1-3; 7 nucleotides line up with TRBD1. Germline V gene lookup returns CDR1 SGDLS and CDR2 YYNGEE. This CDR3 is built from 16 residues. Losses at the gene ends were 3 bases for V and 0 bases for J; bases not matched to a gene: 6. The chain's CDR3 is CASSELTGVSGNTIYF. CDR3 DNA: TGTGCCAGCAGCGAACTAACAGGGGTCTCTGGAAACACCATATATTTT.

The chain couples TRBV7-6 to TRBJ2-2; 9 bases are a match to TRBD2. The junction had 6 bases not matched to a gene; V was cut back by 1 base and J by 6 bases. From germline, CDR1 is SGHVS and CDR2 FNYEAQ. The CDR3 covers 16 residues. CDR3 DNA sequence: TGTGCCAGCAGCTTAGGGGGTACTAGCGGGCCCGGGGAGCTGTTTTTT. It is translated as CASSLGGTSGPGELFF.

The chain employs TRBV28 and TRBJ1-2; TRBD1 might be the D (5 bases). V was trimmed by 3 bases and J by 2 bases, leaving 16 bases between them. This CDR3 region has 16 residues. Germline CDR1 reads MDHEN; CDR2 reads SYDVKM. This chain's CDR3 is CASSFPNPRDNYGYTF. In nucleotides, the CDR3 is TGTGCCAGCAGTTTTCCAAACCCCCGGGACAACTATGGCTACACCTTC.

This chain links TRBV7-2 with TRBJ2-2, with 7 bases that match TRBD2. The ends lost 3 bases at V and 4 bases at J; junction bases unmatched: 2. CDR3 length: 14 residues. The germline gives CDR1 SGHTA, CDR2 FQGNSA. CDR3 sequence: CASSLGGGTGELFF. The CDR3 DNA reads TGTGCCAGCAGCTTGGGCGGGGGCACCGGGGAGCTGTTTTTT.

V and J are TRBV2 and TRBJ1-5; D gene unclear. This CDR3 is built from 13 residues. V was trimmed by 4 bases and J by 3 bases, leaving 7 bases between them. Germline V gene lookup returns CDR1 SNHLY and CDR2 FYNNEI. The CDR3 loop reads CASSGPLNQPQHF. The DNA for the CDR3 is TGTGCCAGCAGTGGCCCCCTCAATCAGCCCCAGCATTTT. Using reference TRBV2 and TRBJ1-5 for the parts outside the CDR3, the full variable domain is EPEVTQTPSHQVTQMGQEVILRCVPISNHLYFYWYRQILGQKVEFLVSFYNNEISEKSEIFDDQFSVERPDGSNFTLKIRSTKLEDSAMYFCASSGPLNQPQHFGDGTRLSIL.

This clone was seen once. The chain couples TRBV18 to TRBJ2-5; TRBD1 aligns across 8 bases. V trimming: 5 bases; J trimming: 4 bases; junction bases outside the gene matches: 9. There are 15 residues in the CDR3. Germline V gene data show CDR1 as KGHSH and CDR2 as LQKENI. The CDR3 DNA reads TGTGCCAGCTCATCTGACAGGGGTCGGGGAGAGACCCAGTACTTC. This encodes CASSSDRGRGETQYF.

The rearrangement uses TRBV15 and TRBJ2-1; TRBD2 might be the D (6 bases). With 1 base removed from V and 0 bases from J, the gap between germline ends came to 13 bases. The CDR3 extends over 17 amino acids. CDR1 is LNHNV, CDR2 YYDKDF, per germline (reference sequence). The CDR3 reads CATSRVMAGPSYNEQFF. DNA of the CDR3: TGTGCCACCAGCAGAGTGATGGCGGGACCCTCCTACAATGAGCAGTTCTTC.

The gene calls are TRBV28 and TRBJ2-6; D uncertain. There are 15 residues in the CDR3. V was pared by 5 bases and J by 1 base, with 9 bases between. Germline V lookup: CDR1 MDHEN, CDR2 SYDVKM. The CDR3 DNA follows: TGTGCCAGCAGTGACCCCAGGTCTGGGGCCAACGTCCTGACTTTC. Its translation is CASSDPRSGANVLTF.

V is TRBV18 and J is TRBJ1-4; 9 bases align to TRBD1. The length of the CDR3 is 16 residues. J lost 9 bases, V lost 3 bases, and 11 bases had no gene match. Germline V gene lookup returns CDR1 KGHSH and CDR2 LQKENI. CDR3 in amino acids: CASSPPTGTGPQKLFF. Here the CDR3 DNA reads TGTGCCAGCTCACCTCCAACCGGGACAGGGCCTCAAAAACTGTTTTTT.

V is TRBV13 and J is TRBJ1-1, with a possible D match to TRBD1 (5 bases). V was clipped by 0 bases and J by 1 base, with 15 bases between them. The CDR3 covers 17 residues. Germline CDR1 PRHDT, CDR2 FYEKMQ (reference sequence). The CDR3 sequence: CASSLGPGLGGNTEAFF. Written as DNA, the CDR3 is TGTGCCAGCAGCTTAGGCCCAGGGCTGGGAGGGAACACTGAAGCTTTCTTT. Full variable domain (remainder filled in from reference TRBV13 and TRBJ1-1): AAGVIQSPRHLIKEKRETATLKCYPIPRHDTVYWYQQGPGQDPQFLISFYEKMQSDKGSIPDRFSAQQFSDYHSELNMSSLELGDSALYFCASSLGPGLGGNTEAFFGQGTRLTVV.

The chain recombines TRBV12-5 with TRBJ1-1; maybe TRBD1 (6 bases). V lost 3 bases, J lost 1 base, and 15 bases lay in between. The CDR3 loop spans 16 amino acids. Germline V gene data show CDR1 as LGHNT and CDR2 as FRNRAP. CDR3 DNA sequence: TGTGCTAGTGGTTTATGGGGGGCTCCAGGGAACACTGAAGCTTTCTTT. Residues: CASGLWGAPGNTEAFF.

The genes are TRBV3-1 (or the pseudogene TRBV3-2) and TRBJ2-1; D may be TRBD2 (6 bases). From germline, CDR1 is LGHDT and CDR2 YNNKEL (reference sequence). The V end was cut by 2 bases, the J end by 0 bases, with 14 bases between. CDR3 length equals 17 residues. CDR3 sequence: CASSQRPDYPSYNEQFF. The CDR3 bases are TGTGCCAGCAGCCAACGTCCGGACTATCCCTCCTACAATGAGCAGTTCTTC.

This rearrangement joins TRBV9 to TRBJ2-1; 11 nucleotides line up with TRBD2. CDR1 is SGDLS and CDR2 is YYNGEE in the germline V gene. With 0 bases clipped from V and 8 bases from J, the junction kept 4 bases outside the gene matches. The CDR3 loop spans 15 amino acids. The CDR3 sequence: CASSVGLAGGHEQFF. CDR3 DNA sequence: TGTGCCAGCAGCGTAGGTCTAGCGGGGGGTCATGAGCAGTTCTTC.

V is TRBV7-8 and J is TRBJ2-1, with TRBD2 matching 11 bases. V shed 5 bases and J 4 bases; nucleotides not matched to a gene: 4. CDR1 is SGHVS and CDR2 is FQNEAQ in the germline V gene. The CDR3 is made up of 15 amino acids. For the CDR3, the DNA is TGTGCCAGCAGCCAGGGACTAGCGGAGTACAATGAGCAGTTCTTC. It encodes CASSQGLAEYNEQFF.

The rearrangement joins TRBV13 to TRBJ2-1; 12 nucleotides align to TRBD2. The CDR3 has 16 residues. J was trimmed by 5 bases and V by 3 bases; bases with no gene match: 5. From germline, CDR1 is PRHDT and CDR2 FYEKMQ (reference sequence). This CDR3 is CASSFTLAGGDNEQFF. CDR3 in DNA: TGTGCCAGCAGCTTCACACTAGCGGGGGGCGACAATGAGCAGTTCTTC.

This clone occurred once. The chain is built from TRBV2 and TRBJ2-7; D ambiguous. Trimming stripped 7 bases from V and 1 base from J, with 8 bases between. The CDR3 totals 12 residues. CDR1 SNHLY and CDR2 FYNNEI come from the germline V gene. CDR3 residues: CASNDHSYEQYF. The CDR3 nucleotides read TGTGCCAGCAACGACCATTCCTACGAGCAGTACTTC.

The V and J genes are TRBV5-4 and TRBJ2-7; D is undetermined. CDR1 SGHNT and CDR2 YYREEE come from the germline V gene (reference sequence). V was trimmed by 4 bases and J by 5 bases, leaving 10 bases between them. This CDR3 is built from 12 residues. The CDR3 loop reads CASSPRNDEQYF. The CDR3 DNA sequence: TGTGCCAGCAGCCCCCGGAATGACGAGCAGTACTTC.

The V and J genes are TRBV30 and TRBJ1-3, with D unclear. Germline CDR1 is GTSNPN and CDR2 is SVGIG (reference sequence). V lost 3 bases and J lost 0, with 9 bases in between. This CDR3 region has 14 residues. In DNA form, the CDR3 reads TGTGCCTGGAGAACCGGGAGCTCTGGAAACACCATATATTTT. It is translated as CAWRTGSSGNTIYF.